Listed here are 5 T cell receptor beta chains from one sample, sequenced in a study of blood T cell repertoires in COVID-19. The data were produced by immunoSEQ multiplex PCR, yet TCRdb's version contains in-frame clones alone and is incomplete. The sample lists about 300,000 clones; 90% were seen once. Sequencing was performed on peripheral blood. The receptors were gathered from a woman in her 50s with COVID-19, enrolled during active disease.

This clone came up once. CDR3: CASRDSQNAEAFF. For the CDR3, the DNA is TGTGCCAGCAGGGACAGTCAAAATGCTGAAGCTTTCTTT. This chain joins TRBV28 and TRBJ1-1; a possible D gene is TRBD1 (6 bases). The V and J ends lost 6 bases and 6 bases respectively, with 14 bases between them. The germline gives CDR1 MDHEN, CDR2 SYDVKM. This CDR3 is built from 13 residues.

This clone was seen just once. The DNA for the CDR3 is TGCGCCAGCAGCTTCACGGAGGGAGCCTACAATGAGCAGTTCTTC. Translating gives CASSFTEGAYNEQFF. V usage is TRBV5-1 and J usage is TRBJ2-1, with a weak D call TRBD2 (6 bases). CDR1 and CDR2 (germline): SGHRS, YFSETQ. V was clipped by 2 bases and J by 2 bases, with 11 bases between them. The CDR3 contains 15 residues.

This chain connects TRBV3-1 (or the pseudogene TRBV3-2) to TRBJ2-7; perhaps TRBD2 as D (5 bases). Per germline, CDR1 LGHDT and CDR2 YNNKEL (reference sequence). Trimming left V 0 bases short and J 12 bases short, with 12 bases between. The CDR3 loop spans 12 amino acids. CDR3: CASSQDSQEVYF. Written as DNA, the CDR3 is TGTGCCAGCAGCCAAGATTCTCAGGAGGTGTACTTC.

This chain links TRBV7-9 with TRBJ2-5, with 8 nucleotides matching TRBD2. Germline V CDR1 and CDR2: SEHNR, FQNEAQ (reference sequence). The V segment lost 2 bases and the J segment 4 bases; nucleotides outside the gene matches: 3. The CDR3 is made up of 14 amino acids. The DNA of the CDR3 is TGTGCCAGCAGCTTACGGGGGGGCCGAGAGACCCAGTACTTC. This codes for CASSLRGGRETQYF.

The rearrangement joins TRBV15 to TRBJ2-3; D unclear. Trimming shortened V by 0 bases and J by 2 bases, and 6 bases separated the two germline ends. The CDR3 is made up of 14 amino acids. Germline CDR1 is LNHNV and CDR2 is YYDKDF (reference sequence). CDR3 protein: CATSRDTYTDTQYF. The CDR3 DNA follows: TGTGCCACCAGCAGAGACACTTACACAGATACGCAGTATTTT.